The rows below give T cell receptor beta chains drawn from one sample of a study of cytomegalovirus exposure and HLA in healthy donors. Assay used: immunoSEQ multiplex PCR; TCRdb lists only in-frame clones, some missing. The profile shows some 140,000 clones, over 60% of them singletons. The specimen was PBMCs. These receptors were collected from a man aged 35 to 55 in good health and CMV-seronegative. Both conserved end residues are part of each CDR3. The order of the fields is clone size, D gene, J gene, V gene, CDR3 DNA, CDR3 protein. D genes are given only for firm matches. Clone size is stated in some rows and not others, as once, few, many or a class when expanded.

clone size: once
D gene: TRBD1
J gene: TRBJ2-1
V gene: TRBV4-2
CDR3 DNA: TGTGCCAGCAGCCAAGAGAGGGCAGGGGGTTCCTACAATGAGCAATTCTTC
CDR3 protein: CASSQERAGGSYNEQFF

clone size: .
D gene: .
J gene: TRBJ1-3
V gene: TRBV7-9
CDR3 DNA: TGTGCCAGCAGCCCGGGGGGGGGCTCCTCTGGAAACACCATATATTTT
CDR3 protein: CASSPGGGSSGNTIYF

clone size: .
D gene: TRBD1
J gene: TRBJ1-3
V gene: TRBV28
CDR3 DNA: TGTGCCAGCAGTCCGGGACAGGGGAGTGGTGGAAACACCATATATTTT
CDR3 protein: CASSPGQGSGGNTIYF

clone size: .
D gene: TRBD2
J gene: TRBJ2-7
V gene: TRBV5-1
CDR3 DNA: TGCGCCAGCAGCTCGTTAGCGGGGGGAAGCTACGAGCAGTACTTC
CDR3 protein: CASSSLAGGSYEQYF

clone size: .
D gene: TRBD1
J gene: TRBJ2-6
V gene: TRBV4-3
CDR3 DNA: TGCGCCAGCAGCCAAGAGACAGGGGATGGGGCCAACGTCCTGACTTTC
CDR3 protein: CASSQETGDGANVLTF

clone size: .
D gene: TRBD1
J gene: TRBJ2-7
V gene: TRBV7-2
CDR3 DNA: TGTGCCAGCAGCCGACTGGGACAGGGGTCTGGGGAGCAGTACTTC
CDR3 protein: CASSRLGQGSGEQYF

clone size: .
D gene: TRBD2
J gene: TRBJ2-5
V gene: TRBV7-3
CDR3 DNA: TGTGCCAGCAGCTTAGGCGGGGGGCCGCAGGAGACCCAGTACTTC
CDR3 protein: CASSLGGGPQETQYF

clone size: .
D gene: TRBD1
J gene: TRBJ1-1
V gene: TRBV27
CDR3 DNA: TGTGCCAGCAGACATACCTCGACAGGGATGAACGCTGAAGCTTTCTTT
CDR3 protein: CASRHTSTGMNAEAFF

clone size: .
D gene: TRBD1
J gene: TRBJ2-7
V gene: TRBV6-5
CDR3 DNA: TGTGCCAGCAGTTATTCCGGGACAGACTCCTACGAGCAGTACTTC
CDR3 protein: CASSYSGTDSYEQYF

clone size: .
D gene: .
J gene: TRBJ2-5
V gene: TRBV6-1
CDR3 DNA: TGTGCCAGCACCGGAGGAAAAGAGACCCAGTACTTC
CDR3 protein: CASTGGKETQYF

clone size: once
D gene: TRBD1
J gene: TRBJ2-7
V gene: TRBV2
CDR3 DNA: TGTGCCACCTCGGGACAGGGGATCGACGAGCAGTACTTC
CDR3 protein: CATSGQGIDEQYF

clone size: .
D gene: .
J gene: TRBJ2-4
V gene: TRBV6-1
CDR3 DNA: TGTGCCAGCAGTGAAGGGCCGTTCCTAGCCAAAAACATTCAGTACTTC
CDR3 protein: CASSEGPFLAKNIQYF

clone size: .
D gene: .
J gene: TRBJ1-1
V gene: TRBV28
CDR3 DNA: TGTGCCAGCAGCCGCTCGGGAACTGGGGCTTTCTTT
CDR3 protein: CASSRSGTGAFF

clone size: .
D gene: TRBD1
J gene: TRBJ1-1
V gene: TRBV30
CDR3 DNA: TGTGCCTGGAGTGTACTGCAGGGGGCTGAAGCTTTCTTT
CDR3 protein: CAWSVLQGAEAFF

clone size: .
D gene: .
J gene: TRBJ2-7
V gene: TRBV7-9
CDR3 DNA: TGTGCCAGCAGCTTCGGGGAAAGCTTTTCCTACGAACAGTACTTC
CDR3 protein: CASSFGESFSYEQYF

clone size: few
D gene: TRBD1
J gene: TRBJ1-4
V gene: TRBV30
CDR3 DNA: TGTGCCTGGGCTAAGGACAGGGGGACAGGAAAACTGTTTTTT
CDR3 protein: CAWAKDRGTGKLFF

clone size: .
D gene: TRBD1
J gene: TRBJ1-2
V gene: TRBV4-1
CDR3 DNA: TGCGCCAGCAGCACCCCAGGACAGGGGGCGCCGAACGGCTACACCTTC
CDR3 protein: CASSTPGQGAPNGYTF

clone size: few
D gene: .
J gene: TRBJ2-7
V gene: TRBV5-6
CDR3 DNA: TGTGCCAGCAGCTACCGACAATTCTACGAGCAGTACTTC
CDR3 protein: CASSYRQFYEQYF

clone size: .
D gene: .
J gene: TRBJ1-1
V gene: TRBV29-1
CDR3 DNA: TGCAGCGTTGTCGGGATACTAGACACTGAAGCTTTCTTT
CDR3 protein: CSVVGILDTEAFF

clone size: few
D gene: .
J gene: TRBJ1-2
V gene: TRBV19
CDR3 DNA: TGTGCCAGTAGTATAGGGGGGGGGAACTATGGCTACACCTTC
CDR3 protein: CASSIGGGNYGYTF

clone size: .
D gene: TRBD1
J gene: TRBJ2-1
V gene: TRBV18
CDR3 DNA: TGTGCCAGCTCCAGGACAGGGGGCAATGAGCAGTTCTTC
CDR3 protein: CASSRTGGNEQFF

clone size: few
D gene: .
J gene: TRBJ1-5
V gene: TRBV4-3
CDR3 DNA: TGCGCCAGCAGCCAAGAACTCAACCAGCCCCAGCATTTT
CDR3 protein: CASSQELNQPQHF

clone size: many
D gene: .
J gene: TRBJ1-1
V gene: TRBV12-5
CDR3 DNA: TGTGCTAGTGGTATCCGTCACCGCGGGGGGAACACTGAAGCTTTCTTT
CDR3 protein: CASGIRHRGGNTEAFF

clone size: once
D gene: .
J gene: TRBJ1-1
V gene: TRBV2
CDR3 DNA: TGTGCCAGCAGTGTCCCCGGGACATCGCGAGCTTTCTTT
CDR3 protein: CASSVPGTSRAFF

clone size: .
D gene: TRBD2
J gene: TRBJ2-7
V gene: TRBV11-2
CDR3 DNA: TGTGCCAGCAGCTTAGGTAGCGGGAGGAAGGCGGGCGAGCAGTACTTC
CDR3 protein: CASSLGSGRKAGEQYF

clone size: .
D gene: TRBD1
J gene: TRBJ1-6
V gene: TRBV25-1
CDR3 DNA: TGTGCCAGCAGTGAATCCGACAGGGCGAATTCACCCCTCCACTTT
CDR3 protein: CASSESDRANSPLHF

clone size: .
D gene: .
J gene: TRBJ2-7
V gene: TRBV21-1
CDR3 DNA: TGTGCCAGCAGCAAAGCTCACCGGGACAGGGGAGGGAACCGCTACGAGCAGTACTTC
CDR3 protein: CASSKAHRDRGGNRYEQYF

clone size: .
D gene: .
J gene: TRBJ2-1
V gene: TRBV11-3
CDR3 DNA: TGTGCCAGCAGCTTTGCGGGTTCCTACAATGAGCAGTTCTTC
CDR3 protein: CASSFAGSYNEQFF

clone size: once
D gene: TRBD2
J gene: TRBJ2-7
V gene: TRBV19
CDR3 DNA: TGTGCCAGTAGTTTACGACTAGCGGACTCCTACGAGCAGTACTTC
CDR3 protein: CASSLRLADSYEQYF

clone size: .
D gene: .
J gene: TRBJ1-2
V gene: TRBV6-5
CDR3 DNA: TGTGCCAGCAGGGACACAAGTAACTATGGCTACACCTTC
CDR3 protein: CASRDTSNYGYTF

clone size: .
D gene: .
J gene: TRBJ2-7
V gene: TRBV5-1
CDR3 DNA: TGCGCCAGCAGCCCCTTCGATGGGAGGACAGGTGCCTACGAGCAGTACTTC
CDR3 protein: CASSPFDGRTGAYEQYF

clone size: few
D gene: .
J gene: TRBJ2-1
V gene: TRBV7-2
CDR3 DNA: TGTGCCAGCAGCACGTCACTAGCAGCTTACAATGAGCAGTTCTTC
CDR3 protein: CASSTSLAAYNEQFF